The 26 T cell receptor beta chains in this list originate from one sample, sequenced in a study of cytomegalovirus exposure and HLA in healthy donors. The PCR ran on 60 Vbeta and 13 Jbeta primers. Profiled with immunoSEQ multiplex PCR; TCRdb holds only in-frame clones, not every one. The sample table includes approximately 180,000 clones. The material sequenced was PBMCs. The receptors originated from a man aged 30 to 45 in good health and CMV-seronegative.

The chain combines TRBV28 with TRBJ2-7; the D is unclear. CDR3 length: 15 residues. Germline CDR1 is MDHEN and CDR2 is SYDVKM. Trimming pared 3 bases from V and 3 bases from J, leaving 15 bases between. This chain's CDR3 is CASSFLSPGNYEQYF. In DNA, the CDR3 is TGTGCCAGCAGTTTTCTGAGCCCAGGTAACTACGAGCAGTACTTC.

The gene calls are TRBV6-5 and TRBJ1-3; TRBD1 agrees at 7 bases. The CDR3 is made up of 15 amino acids. V was pared by 0 bases and J by 2 bases, with 1 base of the junction left unmatched. Germline V lookup: CDR1 MNHEY, CDR2 SVGAGI. The CDR3 coding sequence is TGTGCCAGCAGTTACTCAGGGGGCCCTGGAAACACCATATATTTT. Translating gives CASSYSGGPGNTIYF.

The chain combines TRBV5-1 with TRBJ2-1; D is perhaps TRBD1 (6 bases). Germline V gene sequence: CDR1 SGHRS, CDR2 YFSETQ. V lost 2 bases and J lost 0, with 9 bases in between. The CDR3 is 15 residues long. This CDR3 is CASSLIGGSYNEQFF. DNA for the CDR3: TGCGCCAGCAGCTTAATAGGGGGCTCCTACAATGAGCAGTTCTTC.

The V and J genes are TRBV7-8 and TRBJ2-1, with a tentative D call TRBD2 (6 bases). Per the germline V gene, CDR1 is SGHVS and CDR2 is FQNEAQ. Trimming shortened V by 2 bases and J by 7 bases, and 12 bases separated the two germline ends. The CDR3 has 14 residues. The CDR3 loop reads CASSLIVSGNEQFF. As DNA, the CDR3 is TGTGCCAGCAGCTTAATCGTAAGCGGGAATGAGCAGTTCTTC. Using reference TRBV7-8 and TRBJ2-1 for the parts outside the CDR3, the full variable domain is GAGVSQSPRYKVAKRGQDVALRCDPISGHVSLFWYQQALGQGPEFLTYFQNEAQLDKSGLPSDRFFAERPEGSVSTLKIQRTQQEDSAVYLCASSLIVSGNEQFFGPGTRLTVL.

This rearrangement joins TRBV15 to TRBJ1-2; unclear D gene. Trimming removed 0 bases at V and 8 bases at J, with 16 bases between. Germline CDR1 reads LNHNV; CDR2 reads YYDKDF (reference sequence). The CDR3 is made up of 15 amino acids. The CDR3 region is CATSRDWGGNEGYTF. CDR3 coding DNA: TGTGCCACCAGCAGAGATTGGGGAGGGAACGAGGGCTACACCTTC.

The CDR3 loop reads CASSINRVSNQPQHF. The CDR3, as DNA: TGTGCCAGTAGTATTAACAGGGTTAGCAATCAGCCCCAGCATTTT. The chain uses TRBV19 and TRBJ1-5; possibly TRBD1 for D (6 bases). The CDR3 is 15 residues long. Germline values: CDR1 LNHDA, CDR2 SQIVND (reference sequence). V was shortened by 3 bases and J by 0 bases, with 9 bases between the two germline ends.

The chain is built from TRBV6-5 and TRBJ1-5; perhaps TRBD1 as D (5 bases). The length of the CDR3 is 15 residues. V lost 8 bases and J lost 1, with 15 bases in between. The V gene's germline CDR1 is MNHEY and CDR2 SVGAGI. This chain's CDR3 is CASCLVGGSNQPQHF. The CDR3 nucleotides read TGTGCCAGCTGTCTAGTGGGGGGAAGCAATCAGCCCCAGCATTTT.

The rearrangement links TRBV19 to TRBJ2-1; a possible D gene is TRBD2 (6 bases). This CDR3 is 16 amino acids long. Germline CDR1 is LNHDA and CDR2 is SQIVND (reference sequence). V shed 7 bases and J shed 2 bases, with 18 bases lying between them. The CDR3 DNA follows: TGTGCCAGTACTCCGGACGCGGGGCGGGCCTACAATGAGCAGTTCTTC. It translates to CASTPDAGRAYNEQFF.

Comment on this clone: The sample holds other DNA sequences that translate to the same CDR3. V is TRBV6-5 and J is TRBJ2-1; D is perhaps TRBD2 (6 bases). The CDR3 has 16 amino acids. Germline V gene data show CDR1 as MNHEY and CDR2 as SVGAGI. V lost 0 bases, J lost 0 bases, and 9 bases lay in between. CDR3 DNA sequence: TGTGCCAGCAGTTACTCGCCCGGGAGCTCCTACAATGAGCAGTTCTTC. Its translation: CASSYSPGSSYNEQFF.

The rearrangement uses TRBV18 and TRBJ2-7; 9 bases map to TRBD2. V trimming: 3 bases; J trimming: 0 bases; junction bases outside the gene matches: 12. The V gene's germline CDR1 is KGHSH and CDR2 LQKENI. The CDR3 spans 18 residues. CDR3 in amino acids: CASSPPLGGAGGSYEQYF. The CDR3 DNA sequence: TGTGCCAGCTCACCCCCCCTGGGTGGAGCGGGGGGCTCCTACGAGCAGTACTTC.

The V and J genes are TRBV5-1 and TRBJ1-2; 10 bases match TRBD1. The ends lost 4 bases at V and 7 bases at J; junction bases unmatched: 10. The CDR3 loop spans 15 amino acids. The germline gives CDR1 SGHRS, CDR2 YFSETQ. The CDR3 coding sequence is TGCGCCAGCAGCCCTCAGGGGACAGGGGTCTCTGGCTACACCTTC. Translated: CASSPQGTGVSGYTF.

The genes are TRBV18 and TRBJ1-4; TRBD1 aligns across 8 bases. Germline CDR1 is KGHSH and CDR2 is LQKENI. There are 17 residues in the CDR3. Trimming cost V 3 bases and J 7 bases; bases outside gene matches: 13. The CDR3 region has the DNA TGTGCCAGCTCACCGGCCCGTGGACAGGGTGTCGGTGAAAAACTGTTTTTT. Translation: CASSPARGQGVGEKLFF.

Written as DNA, the CDR3 is TGTGCCACACAGGCGGGACTAGCGGGTGATGAGCAGTTCTTC. Its translation is CATQAGLAGDEQFF. The J gene is TRBJ2-1, the V gene TRBV10-3; 12 nucleotides line up with TRBD2. Germline V lookup: CDR1 ENHRY, CDR2 SYGVKD. This CDR3 is built from 14 residues. The J segment lost 8 bases and the V segment lost 10 bases, leaving 9 bases of the junction unmatched.

The chain is built from TRBV9 and TRBJ2-1; D is possibly TRBD1 (6 bases). Germline V CDR1 and CDR2: SGDLS, YYNGEE. Trimming shortened V by 0 bases and J by 4 bases, and 11 bases separated the two germline ends. CDR3 length: 15 residues. In DNA form, the CDR3 reads TGTGCCAGCAGCGTAGAGGACAGAATTTACAATGAGCAGTTCTTC. It yields the protein CASSVEDRIYNEQFF.

V and J are TRBV6-5 and TRBJ2-7, with unresolved D. V lost 5 bases and J lost 3, with 8 bases in between. Germline CDR1 is MNHEY and CDR2 is SVGAGI. The CDR3 length is 12 residues. The CDR3 bases are TGTGCCAGCAGTCACGGCGGCTACGAGCAGTACTTC. This gives the protein CASSHGGYEQYF.

This chain connects TRBV10-1 to TRBJ2-7; tentative D call: TRBD1 (6 bases). V shed 4 bases and J shed 1 base, with 14 bases lying between them. The CDR3 is made up of 15 amino acids. Per germline, CDR1 WNHNN and CDR2 SYGVQD (reference sequence). CDR3 coding DNA: TGCGCCAGCAGTGGAACAGGGTCGGGGTCCTACGAGCAGTACTTC. This sequence encodes CASSGTGSGSYEQYF.

The chain's CDR3 is CASSLGTDANYGYTF. CDR3 DNA: TGTGCCAGCAGCTTGGGGACAGATGCTAACTATGGCTACACCTTC. The V call is TRBV7-8, the J call TRBJ1-2, with 7 bases aligning to TRBD1. Germline assignment: CDR1 SGHVS and CDR2 FQNEAQ. V trimming: 3 bases; J trimming: 0 bases; junction bases outside the gene matches: 4. The CDR3 contains 15 residues.

For this clone: Other DNA sequences in this specimen translate into the identical CDR3. This chain uses TRBV4-1 with TRBJ2-1; D might be TRBD2 (5 bases). Trimming removed 1 base at V and 9 bases at J, with 7 bases between. The germline gives CDR1 MGHRA, CDR2 YSYEKL. The CDR3 length is 12 residues. The CDR3 region is CASSQVLAEQFF. CDR3 nucleotide sequence: TGCGCCAGCAGCCAAGTTCTAGCTGAGCAGTTCTTC.

The chain is built from TRBV4-2 and TRBJ2-3; D unresolved. The germline gives CDR1 LGHNA, CDR2 YNFKEQ. V was cut by 0 bases and J by 0 bases, with 7 bases left in between. The CDR3 covers 15 residues. This CDR3 reads CASSQESVSTDTQYF. The CDR3 region has the DNA TGTGCCAGCAGCCAAGAGTCAGTTAGCACAGATACGCAGTATTTT.

The rearrangement uses TRBV10-3 and TRBJ1-2; D call uncertain. Between the trimmed V and J ends, which lost 6 bases and 0 bases, there was a span of 17 bases. The CDR3 spans 16 residues. The germline V gene encodes CDR1 ENHRY and CDR2 SYGVKD. CDR3 bases: TGTGCCATCAGCGAAGTGCGGGGTCAAACTAACTATGGCTACACCTTC. Translation: CAISEVRGQTNYGYTF.

The V gene is TRBV27, the J gene TRBJ1-4; 9 bases align to TRBD1. J lost 8 bases, V lost 5 bases, and 9 bases had no gene match. Germline V lookup: CDR1 MNHEY, CDR2 SMNVEV (reference sequence). CDR3 length equals 15 residues. This CDR3 is CASSLRTGEVEKLFF. The CDR3, as DNA: TGTGCCAGCAGTCTCCGGACAGGGGAGGTGGAAAAACTGTTTTTT.

The chain employs TRBV9 and TRBJ2-3; D is ambiguous. The CDR3 totals 14 residues. The V end was cut by 2 bases, the J end by 5 bases, with 12 bases between. Germline V gene sequence: CDR1 SGDLS, CDR2 YYNGEE. The CDR3 sequence is CASSVLSSGDTQYF. For the CDR3, the DNA is TGTGCCAGCAGCGTTCTATCGTCGGGAGATACGCAGTATTTT. The whole variable domain, filled in from reference TRBV9 and TRBJ2-3, reads DSGVTQTPKHLITATGQRVTLRCSPRSGDLSVYWYQQSLDQGLQFLIQYYNGEERAKGNILERFSAQQFPDLHSELNLSSLELGDSALYFCASSVLSSGDTQYFGPGTRLTVL.

Points on this clone: In the same sample, other DNA sequences code for this CDR3. The CDR3 nucleotides are TGTGCCAGCAGTTATGGGGCCAGGGCGTACGAGCAGTACTTC. Protein product: CASSYGARAYEQYF. This chain links TRBV6-5 with TRBJ2-7; tentatively, D is TRBD1 (5 bases). Trimming removed 3 bases at V and 4 bases at J, with 13 bases between. Germline-derived CDR1 and CDR2 are MNHEY and SVGAGI. CDR3 size: 14 residues.

This sequence joins TRBV18 and TRBJ1-1, with TRBD1 identical over 11 bases. CDR3 length: 15 amino acids. CDR1 and CDR2 (germline): KGHSH, LQKENI. The junction had 5 bases not matched to a gene; V was cut back by 2 bases and J by 6 bases. The CDR3 loop reads CASSPMDRGLAEAFF. The CDR3 nucleotides read TGTGCCAGCTCACCAATGGACAGGGGGCTAGCTGAAGCTTTCTTT. The whole variable domain, remainder taken from reference TRBV18 and TRBJ1-1, is NAGVMQNPRHLVRRRGQEARLRCSPMKGHSHVYWYRQLPEEGLKFMVYLQKENIIDESGMPKERFSAEFPKEGPSILRIQQVVRGDSAAYFCASSPMDRGLAEAFFGQGTRLTVV.

The rearrangement links TRBV30 to TRBJ1-4; 7 positions agree with TRBD1. Germline V CDR1 and CDR2: GTSNPN, SVGIG (reference sequence). J lost 6 bases, V lost 7 bases, and 8 bases had no gene match. This CDR3 spans 13 amino acids. This CDR3 is CASRTGAYEKLFF. For the CDR3, the DNA is TGTGCCTCGCGCACAGGGGCATATGAAAAACTGTTTTTT.

The chain joins TRBV28 to TRBJ2-1, with TRBD2 matching over 8 bases. CDR3 size: 15 residues. In germline, CDR1 is MDHEN, CDR2 SYDVKM. The V gene end was trimmed by 4 bases and the J gene end by 3 bases; junction bases not matched to a gene: 5. CDR3 sequence reads: CASSSPGGLYNEQFF. The DNA of the CDR3 is TGTGCCAGCAGTTCTCCGGGAGGGCTCTACAATGAGCAGTTCTTC.